These T cell receptor beta chains were read from a single sample in a study of monozygotic twins with cystic fibrosis. Assay: immunoSEQ multiplex PCR; the TCRdb copy retains only in-frame clones and omits some. The data hold around 26,000 clones, with 95% to 97% observed a single time. Sequencing used blood. The receptors stem from a girl between 2 and 10 years old with cystic fibrosis. Each CDR3 is given with its conserved first and last residue. Each record gives: clone size, D gene, V gene, J gene, CDR3 DNA, CDR3 protein. A D gene is named only where the DNA matches it firmly. The size entry is marked missing in some rows and otherwise reads once, few, many or a size class.

size: NA; D: NA; V: TRBV6-1; J: TRBJ2-4; DNA: TGTGCCAGCAGTGAGAACAGGGAGCTCCTAGCCAAAAACATTCAGTACTTC; CDR3: CASSENRELLAKNIQYF
size: NA; D: TRBD2; V: TRBV2; J: TRBJ2-2; DNA: TGTGCCAGCATGCTTACTAGCGGGAGGCCGAACACCGGGGAGCTGTTTTTT; CDR3: CASMLTSGRPNTGELFF
size: NA; D: TRBD1; V: TRBV18; J: TRBJ1-1; DNA: TGTGCCAGCTCACCAAGACAGGGAATGAACACTGAAGCTTTCTTT; CDR3: CASSPRQGMNTEAFF
size: few; D: NA; V: TRBV2; J: TRBJ1-2; DNA: TGTGCCAGCCTCATGGGGGGAGGTGGCTACACCTTC; CDR3: CASLMGGGGYTF
size: once; D: NA; V: TRBV19; J: TRBJ1-2; DNA: TGTGCCAGTAGTATAGACCCCCCCCCAGTGAATTATGGCTACACCTTC; CDR3: CASSIDPPPVNYGYTF
size: NA; D: NA; V: TRBV15; J: TRBJ1-1; DNA: TGTGCCACCAGCCGGGGGGGGTACACTGAAGCTTTCTTT; CDR3: CATSRGGYTEAFF
size: NA; D: NA; V: TRBV7-3; J: TRBJ2-3; DNA: TGTGCCAGCAGCTTAATCTCTACAGATACGCAGTATTTT; CDR3: CASSLISTDTQYF
size: NA; D: NA; V: TRBV6-4; J: TRBJ2-3; DNA: TGTGCCAGCAGTCCGCGGGATAGCACAGATACGCAGTATTTT; CDR3: CASSPRDSTDTQYF
size: NA; D: NA; V: TRBV11-3; J: TRBJ2-5; DNA: TGTGCCAGCAGCTTATTGCAAGGGTGGGGAGAGACCCAGTACTTC; CDR3: CASSLLQGWGETQYF
size: NA; D: NA; V: TRBV5-5; J: TRBJ2-5; DNA: TGTGCCAGCAGCTTACGGTCTTTACGAGAGACCCAGTACTTC; CDR3: CASSLRSLRETQYF
size: NA; D: TRBD2; V: TRBV5-1; J: TRBJ2-2; DNA: TGCGCCAGCAGCTTCCGAGCGGGAACCGGGGAGCTGTTTTTT; CDR3: CASSFRAGTGELFF
size: NA; D: NA; V: TRBV27; J: TRBJ2-6; DNA: TGTGCCAGCAGTTTCGGCCGCTCTGGGGCCAACGTCCTGACTTTC; CDR3: CASSFGRSGANVLTF
size: NA; D: NA; V: TRBV5-1; J: TRBJ2-7; DNA: TGCGCCAGCAGCGTCCAGGGGGGCTCCTACGAGCAGTACTTC; CDR3: CASSVQGGSYEQYF
size: once; D: NA; V: TRBV5-1; J: TRBJ1-5; DNA: TGCGCCAGCAGCTTGGGAGACTTTCAGGGAGGTCAGCCCCAGCATTTT; CDR3: CASSLGDFQGGQPQHF
size: NA; D: NA; V: TRBV18; J: TRBJ2-3; DNA: TGTGCCAGCTCACCGCTACCCGGCAGGGGTGTTGTTGATACGCAGTATTTT; CDR3: CASSPLPGRGVVDTQYF
size: NA; D: NA; V: TRBV5-4; J: TRBJ1-2; DNA: TGTGCCAGCAGCTTTGGGGGGCCTACTTATGGCTACACCTTC; CDR3: CASSFGGPTYGYTF
size: NA; D: NA; V: TRBV5-1; J: TRBJ2-3; DNA: TGCGCCAGCAGCTTGGGGGGGACAGATACGCAGTATTTT; CDR3: CASSLGGTDTQYF
size: NA; D: TRBD2; V: TRBV5-6; J: TRBJ2-7; DNA: TGTGCCAGCAGCTCGCTCCGGGACTACATCTTCTACGAGCAGTACTTC; CDR3: CASSSLRDYIFYEQYF
size: few; D: TRBD1; V: TRBV7-2; J: TRBJ2-3; DNA: TGTGCCAGCAGCCCTCGACAGGGCGGAAGCACAGATACGCAGTATTTT; CDR3: CASSPRQGGSTDTQYF
size: NA; D: TRBD1; V: TRBV29-1; J: TRBJ2-1; DNA: TGCAGCGTTGTGGGCGGCAGGGGGACCTACAATGAGCAGTTCTTC; CDR3: CSVVGGRGTYNEQFF
size: NA; D: TRBD1; V: TRBV19; J: TRBJ2-4; DNA: TGTGCCACCGCGAGTGGACAGGGGCGGCAGGTCGGGAGGTCATTGAACATTCAGTACTTC; CDR3: CATASGQGRQVGRSLNIQYF
size: NA; D: NA; V: TRBV20-1; J: TRBJ2-5; DNA: TGCAGTGCTAAAAGGGAGACCCAGTACTTC; CDR3: CSAKRETQYF
size: NA; D: NA; V: TRBV28; J: TRBJ2-7; DNA: TGTGCCAGCAGTTTACCCGAGCAGTACTTC; CDR3: CASSLPEQYF
size: NA; D: TRBD2; V: TRBV19; J: TRBJ2-5; DNA: TGTGCCAGTACCAGGGGGGGACTAGCGGGACAAGAGACCCAGTACTTC; CDR3: CASTRGGLAGQETQYF
size: NA; D: TRBD1; V: TRBV29-1; J: TRBJ2-7; DNA: TGCAGCGTTCCCCATGAGACAGGGCGGGACGAGCAGTACTTC; CDR3: CSVPHETGRDEQYF
size: NA; D: NA; V: TRBV5-4; J: TRBJ1-3; DNA: TGTGCCAGCAGCTTGTTCGGTGAACTATCCTCTGGAAACACCATATATTTT; CDR3: CASSLFGELSSGNTIYF
size: NA; D: NA; V: TRBV4-3; J: TRBJ1-1; DNA: TGCGCCAGCAGCCAAGATAGGGAGGGCCGGACTGAAGCTTTCTTT; CDR3: CASSQDREGRTEAFF
size: NA; D: NA; V: TRBV30; J: TRBJ2-5; DNA: TGTGCCTGGAGTATCTACAAACCCGGACTTAAAGAGACCCAGTACTTC; CDR3: CAWSIYKPGLKETQYF
size: NA; D: TRBD2; V: TRBV10-3; J: TRBJ2-7; DNA: TGTGCCATCACGGACCCGGGGACTAGCGGGACTCTAGAGCAGTACTTC; CDR3: CAITDPGTSGTLEQYF
size: NA; D: NA; V: TRBV2; J: TRBJ2-2; DNA: TGTGCCAGCAGTACAGGGGACTTCACCGGGGAGCTGTTTTTT; CDR3: CASSTGDFTGELFF
size: NA; D: TRBD2; V: TRBV5-1; J: TRBJ2-1; DNA: TGCGCCAGCAGCCCTGTCCCGGGACTAGCGGGGTCATCCTACAATGAGCAGTTCTTC; CDR3: CASSPVPGLAGSSYNEQFF
size: NA; D: NA; V: TRBV6-6; J: TRBJ2-7; DNA: TGTGCCAGCACGGGACCCCCCACCTACGAGCAGTACTTC; CDR3: CASTGPPTYEQYF
size: NA; D: NA; V: TRBV28; J: TRBJ1-1; DNA: TGTGCCAGCCTGGGACAACCGGGCACTGAAGCTTTCTTT; CDR3: CASLGQPGTEAFF
size: NA; D: TRBD2; V: TRBV27; J: TRBJ2-2; DNA: TGTGCCAGCATTCATAGCGGGAGGGCCCTCACCGGGGAGCTGTTTTTT; CDR3: CASIHSGRALTGELFF
size: few; D: NA; V: TRBV7-9; J: TRBJ1-1; DNA: TGTGCCAGCAGCCTGACCGGGGGGTTTACTGAAGCTTTCTTT; CDR3: CASSLTGGFTEAFF
size: NA; D: TRBD2; V: TRBV7-3; J: TRBJ2-1; DNA: TGTGCCAGCAGCTCCCCGACTAGCGGAAGGGGGAATGAGCAGTTCTTC; CDR3: CASSSPTSGRGNEQFF
size: NA; D: TRBD1; V: TRBV6-6; J: TRBJ1-1; DNA: TGTGCCAGCAGGACCGACAGGGGAATGAACACTGAAGCTTTCTTT; CDR3: CASRTDRGMNTEAFF
size: NA; D: NA; V: TRBV9; J: TRBJ2-3; DNA: TGTGCCAGCAGCGTAGATGGCGGGACGGCAGATACGCAGTATTTT; CDR3: CASSVDGGTADTQYF
size: NA; D: TRBD2; V: TRBV27; J: TRBJ2-2; DNA: TGTGCCAGCAGTTTACGACTAGCGGGAAGAACCGGGGAGCTGTTTTTT; CDR3: CASSLRLAGRTGELFF
size: NA; D: NA; V: TRBV5-5; J: TRBJ2-5; DNA: TGTGCCAGCAGCTTCTACCAAGAGACCCAGTACTTC; CDR3: CASSFYQETQYF
size: NA; D: NA; V: TRBV14; J: TRBJ1-1; DNA: TGTGCCAGCAGCCACCTAGGACGGGCAGAAGCTTTCTTT; CDR3: CASSHLGRAEAFF
size: NA; D: TRBD1; V: TRBV6-1; J: TRBJ1-2; DNA: TGTGCCAGCAGGCAGACAGGGGGCAGCTATGGCTACACCTTC; CDR3: CASRQTGGSYGYTF
size: once; D: NA; V: TRBV21-1; J: TRBJ1-1; DNA: TGTGCCAGCTCTTACTTCGAAGCTTTCTTT; CDR3: CASSYFEAFF
size: NA; D: NA; V: TRBV4-3; J: TRBJ2-3; DNA: TGCGCCAGCAGCCAGGGGTTTGTGGGAGATACGCAGTATTTT; CDR3: CASSQGFVGDTQYF
size: NA; D: NA; V: TRBV9; J: TRBJ1-2; DNA: TGTGCCAGCAGCGTAGGGGCGCTAGCTAACTATGGCTACACCTTC; CDR3: CASSVGALANYGYTF
size: NA; D: TRBD1; V: TRBV15; J: TRBJ1-5; DNA: TGTGCCACCGGCCTAACCGGGACAGGCAATCAGCCCCAGCATTTT; CDR3: CATGLTGTGNQPQHF
size: NA; D: NA; V: TRBV28; J: TRBJ1-2; DNA: TGTGCCAGCAGTTTTGTGGGACTTACGACCTATGGCTACACCTTC; CDR3: CASSFVGLTTYGYTF
size: NA; D: TRBD2; V: TRBV7-2; J: TRBJ2-7; DNA: TGTGCCAGCAGCTTTGGACTAGCGGGGAATTTCTACGAGCAGTACTTC; CDR3: CASSFGLAGNFYEQYF
size: NA; D: NA; V: TRBV19; J: TRBJ2-2; DNA: TGTGCCAGTAGTTCCCCGGGGGCGGGAGTTGGGAACACCGGGGAGCTGTTTTTT; CDR3: CASSSPGAGVGNTGELFF
size: NA; D: NA; V: TRBV28; J: TRBJ2-7; DNA: TGTGCCAGCCTATCCGGCATGGTAAGGGGCTACGAGCAGTACTTC; CDR3: CASLSGMVRGYEQYF